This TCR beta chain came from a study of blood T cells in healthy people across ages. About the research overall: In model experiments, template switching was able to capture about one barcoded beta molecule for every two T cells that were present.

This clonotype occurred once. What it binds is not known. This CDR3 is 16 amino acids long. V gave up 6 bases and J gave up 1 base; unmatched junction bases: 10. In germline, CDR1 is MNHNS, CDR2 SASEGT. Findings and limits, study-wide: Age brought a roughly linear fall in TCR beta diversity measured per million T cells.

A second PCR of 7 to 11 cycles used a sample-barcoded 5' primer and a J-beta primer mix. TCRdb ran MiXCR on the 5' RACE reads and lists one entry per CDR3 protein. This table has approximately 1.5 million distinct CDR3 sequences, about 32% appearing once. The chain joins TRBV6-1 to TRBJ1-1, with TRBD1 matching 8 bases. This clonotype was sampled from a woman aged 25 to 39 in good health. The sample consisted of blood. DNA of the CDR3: TGTGCCAGCAGCGAACAGGGGGTGGCTTGGAACACTGAAGCTTTCTTT. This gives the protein CASSEQGVAWNTEAFF.